The next 8 T cell receptor beta chains were all read from a single sample in a study of T cells in Graves' hyperthyroidism and ophthalmopathy. Amplification targeted TCR beta CDR3 regions from RNA transcripts. The HTBI primer set was used in a first-round RT-PCR of the TCR CDR3. TCRdb redid the calling of the multiplex PCR reads with MiXCR, one entry per CDR3 protein. This sample has roughly 400,000 distinct CDR3 sequences, with 15% to 18% found just once. The specimen was blood. The source is a young woman with Graves' hyperthyroidism that later progressed to Graves' ophthalmopathy.

The table lists this clonotype with many counts. The CDR3 nucleotides are TGCAGTGCTAGAGAGTTCGGCGGGGGGCGAATAGATGAGCAGTTCTTC. Protein product: CSAREFGGGRIDEQFF. The chain is built from TRBV20-1 and TRBJ2-1; 8 bases are shared with TRBD2. Trimming cost V 0 bases and J 8 bases; bases outside gene matches: 12. The CDR3 has 16 residues. Germline CDR1 is DFQATT and CDR2 is SNEGSKA (reference sequence).

This clonotype was detected many times. The chain has TRBV11-2 and TRBJ2-7, with TRBD2 matching over 14 bases. Germline V CDR1 and CDR2: SGHAT, FQNNGV. The V and J ends lost 5 bases and 6 bases, in that order; junction bases with no gene match: 6. This CDR3 has 15 residues. The CDR3 is CASSVPGLAGAEQYF. In DNA, the CDR3 is TGTGCCAGCAGCGTGCCGGGACTAGCGGGAGCCGAGCAGTACTTC.

This clonotype was seen only a few times. The chain has TRBV5-6 and TRBJ2-5; weak D call: TRBD2 (5 bases). CDR1 SGHDT and CDR2 YYEEEE come from the germline V gene. V dropped 0 bases and J dropped 4 bases, with 16 bases sitting between them. The CDR3 sequence is 16 residues long. CDR3 residues: CASSLAGEYSVETQYF. As DNA, the CDR3 is TGTGCCAGCAGCTTGGCTGGGGAGTATTCGGTAGAGACCCAGTACTTC.

This clonotype has a handful of counts. The DNA for the CDR3 is TGTGCCAGCAGCTTGACAGGGTGGAGATCTGGAAACACCATATATTTT. Protein sequence: CASSLTGWRSGNTIYF. The genes are TRBV7-6 and TRBJ1-3, with 7 bases aligning to TRBD1. The CDR3 runs 16 residues. V lost 3 bases, J lost 1 base, and 6 bases stayed unmatched. Germline loops: CDR1 SGHVS, CDR2 FNYEAQ.

The chain carries TRBV20-1 and TRBJ2-1; D is unclear. V was shortened by 7 bases and J by 6 bases, with 16 bases between the two germline ends. The CDR3 loop spans 13 amino acids. CDR1 is DFQATT, CDR2 SNEGSKA, per germline (reference sequence). CDR3 amino acids: CSVLKKSLNEQFF. CDR3 bases: TGCAGTGTATTGAAAAAGTCGCTCAATGAGCAGTTCTTC.

This clonotype was detected a few times. This chain connects TRBV5-6 to TRBJ2-5; 7 nucleotides line up with TRBD1. V gave up 5 bases and J gave up 4 bases; unmatched junction bases: 14. The CDR3 runs 16 residues. CDR1 is SGHDT, CDR2 YYEEEE, per germline. CDR3: CASRHFSTGLGETQYF. CDR3 coding DNA: TGTGCCAGCAGACACTTCTCGACAGGGTTGGGAGAGACCCAGTACTTC. Variable domain in full (rest from reference TRBV5-6 and TRBJ2-5): DAGVTQSPTHLIKTRGQQVTLRCSPKSGHDTVSWYQQALGQGPQFIFQYYEEEERQRGNFPDRFSGHQFPNYSSELNVNALLLGDSALYLCASRHFSTGLGETQYFGPGTRLLVL.

This clonotype showed up just a few times. The chain uses TRBV4-1 and TRBJ2-5; 10 nucleotides match TRBD2. This CDR3 comprises 16 residues. The junction had 7 bases not matched to a gene; V was cut back by 1 base and J by 5 bases. CDR1 MGHRA and CDR2 YSYEKL come from the germline V gene. CDR3 sequence (DNA): TGCGCCAGCAGCCAAGGGTCTAGCGGGAGTTCGGAGACCCAGTACTTC. The encoded protein is CASSQGSSGSSETQYF.

The genes are TRBV2 and TRBJ2-7, with D possibly matching TRBD2 (6 bases). Trimming took 6 bases from V and 0 from J, leaving 9 bases between them. This CDR3 region has 13 residues. Germline V CDR1 and CDR2: SNHLY, FYNNEI. CDR3: CASRPGDSYEQYF. DNA for the CDR3: TGTGCCAGCAGGCCGGGGGACTCCTACGAGCAGTACTTC. The full variable domain, rest sourced from reference TRBV2 and TRBJ2-7, is EPEVTQTPSHQVTQMGQEVILRCVPISNHLYFYWYRQILGQKVEFLVSFYNNEISEKSEIFDDQFSVERPDGSNFTLKIRSTKLEDSAMYFCASRPGDSYEQYFGPGTRLTVT.